This T cell receptor (beta chain) was captured in a study of blood T cell repertoires in COVID-19. Study context: Sources were T cells, B-cell-depleted T cells, or PBMCs; the material itself was cDNA or gDNA.

In the study's own analysis: Amplification from reference gene primers served as the basis for estimated nucleated cell counts. Produced via immunoSEQ multiplex PCR; TCRdb's table is partial and in-frame only. V and J calls and clone size are as listed in that table; D and trimming were resolved from the DNA. Seen here are just under 250,000 clones, about 90% observed once, and the top ten hold roughly 3%. Unmatched junction bases numbered 18, after V lost 4 bases and J lost 8 bases. There are 18 residues in the CDR3. CDR1 and CDR2 from the germline V gene are KGHDR and SFDVKD. The receptor was derived from a woman in her twenties or thirties who had recovered from COVID-19. The V gene is TRBV24-1, the J gene TRBJ2-1; 8 bases fit TRBD1. Material: peripheral blood. The CDR3 DNA sequence: TGTGCCACCAGTGACATACAGGGGCCGACAGGGGAAATCCATGAGCAGTTCTTC. Its protein product is CATSDIQGPTGEIHEQFF.